The 23 T cell receptor beta chains reported below all come from one sample, sequenced in a study of tumor and adjacent non-tumor tissue in lung cancer. Three rounds of nested PCR, following a modified ARM-PCR protocol, produced the TCRbeta library. MiXCR, run by TCRdb on the multiplex PCR reads, gives a single entry per CDR3 protein. Here the sample spans 70,000 to 90,000 distinct CDR3 sequences, roughly 80% being singletons. The template was RNA from unsorted bulk tissue. The material sequenced was lung tumor tissue. The receptors were sampled from a woman between 45 and 65 years old with non-small cell lung cancer.

In its sample, this clonotype was seen many times. A read error may explain this, as a much larger clone is one base away. The chain recombines TRBV20-1 with TRBJ2-7, with D hard to call. The CDR3 spans 16 residues. V shed 5 bases and J shed 1 base, with 21 bases lying between them. Germline V gives CDR1 DFQATT, CDR2 SNEGSKA (reference sequence). The CDR3 spells CSASGTRADNSYEQYF. CDR3 sequence (DNA): TGCAGTGCTTCCGGAACGAGAGCCGATAATTCCTACGAGCAGTACTTC.

To note about this clonotype: The CDR3 does not end in the conserved phenylalanine or tryptophan, so this is likely a read error. V usage is TRBV5-6 and J usage is TRBJ2-2; D is possibly TRBD1 or TRBD2 (5 bases each). This CDR3 has 14 amino acids. Germline V CDR1 and CDR2: SGHDT, YYEEEE. Here the CDR3 DNA reads TGTGTCAGCACTTTGGGACGGAACACCGGGGAGCTGTTTATT. Its protein is CVSTLGRNTGELFI.

On this clonotype itself: A read error may produce the germline difference seen at one junction end. The V and J genes are TRBV20-1 and TRBJ1-2, with D unclear. This CDR3 comprises 13 residues. Germline loops: CDR1 DFQATT, CDR2 SNEGSKA (reference sequence). The CDR3 sequence: CSVRVHANYGYTF. In DNA, the CDR3 is TGCAGTGTTAGAGTTCATGCTAACTATGGCTACACCTTC.

Worth noting for this clonotype: The junction departs from germline at one end; a sequencing error may be responsible. This chain joins TRBV20-1 and TRBJ1-1; 8 bases match TRBD1. The CDR3 is 13 amino acids. Germline CDR1 reads DFQATT; CDR2 reads SNEGSKA (reference sequence). The CDR3, as DNA: TGCAGTACTTGGACAGGGCGGGATACTGAAACTTTCTTT. Encoded protein: CSTWTGRDTETFF.

This clonotype is judged medium-sized. The rearrangement uses TRBV4-1 and TRBJ2-3; D unresolved. The CDR3 runs to 11 residues. The germline V and J ends were trimmed by 3 bases and 5 bases, with 3 bases remaining between them. Germline V gene data show CDR1 as MGHRA and CDR2 as YSYEKL. The CDR3 here is CASSQGDTQYF. In nucleotides, the CDR3 is TGCGCCAGCAGCCAGGGAGATACGCAGTATTTT.

As to this clonotype: A much bigger clone sits one base away, suggesting this may be a read error. This chain links TRBV28 with TRBJ2-2; D might be TRBD2 (6 bases). V was cut by 3 bases and J by 3 bases, with 11 bases left in between. Germline-derived CDR1 and CDR2 are MDHEN and SYDVKM. The CDR3 runs to 15 residues. The CDR3 reads CASSFPGLYTGELFF. CDR3 in DNA: TGTGCCAGCAGTTTCCCGGGACTGTACACCGGGGAGCTGTTTTTT.

About this clonotype itself: Here the CDR3 omits its conserved ending phenylalanine or tryptophan, so a read error is the likely source. V and J are TRBV4-3 and TRBJ1-4; D gene unclear. Germline CDR1 LGHNA, CDR2 YSLEER. The CDR3 covers 13 residues. This CDR3 is CATSQDRREKLFY. The CDR3 coding sequence is TGCGCCACCAGCCAAGATCGGAGAGAAAAACTGTTTTAT.

This chain joins TRBV11-2 and TRBJ2-7; perhaps TRBD1 as D (6 bases). The CDR3 covers 16 residues. Trimming removed 1 base from V and 13 bases from J, with 26 bases in between. CDR1 and CDR2 (germline): SGHAT, FQNNGV. CDR3 in amino acids: CASSLGSGAGSYEYYF. Here the CDR3 DNA reads TGTGCCAGCAGCTTAGGGTCAGGGGCTGGCTCCTACGAGTATTACTTC.

Note on this clonotype: A junction end diverges from the germline sequence, so it may reflect a read error. The chain has TRBV12-3 or TRBV12-4 and TRBJ2-7; TRBD2 aligns across 8 bases. The length of the CDR3 is 12 residues. Here the CDR3 DNA reads TGTGCCAGCGGGACTAGTATTCACGAGCAGTACTTT. Translation gives CASGTSIHEQYF.

To note about this clonotype: It may be a read error: a sequence one base away is much more abundant. The gene calls are TRBV7-9 and TRBJ2-1; D may be TRBD1 or TRBD2 (5 bases each). The CDR3 length is 14 residues. Germline assignment: CDR1 SEHNR and CDR2 FQNEAQ (reference sequence). Here the CDR3 DNA reads TGTGCCGGCAGCTTGGGGGAGCAACGCGGGGAGCAGTTCTTC. Translation gives CAGSLGEQRGEQFF.

This clonotype was found once. The rearrangement links TRBV29-1 to TRBJ1-1; D not resolved. CDR3 length equals 12 residues. Germline V CDR1 and CDR2: SQVTM, ANQGSEA. In nucleotides, the CDR3 is TGCAGTGTGGCAGAGGTGTGGTTCGAAGCTTTCTTT. Encoded protein: CSVAEVWFEAFF.

With regard to this clonotype: A junction end diverges from the germline sequence, so it may reflect a read error. This chain uses TRBV4-2 with TRBJ2-2; no clear D. The CDR3 spans 16 residues. Germline CDR1 is LGHNA and CDR2 is YNFKEQ. CDR3 amino acids: CASIQQWTENTGELFF. The CDR3 DNA reads as TGTGCCAGCATCCAACAATGGACGGAGAACACCGGGGAGCTGTTTTTT.

About this clonotype itself: Its ends do not fully match the called genes, so a read error is possible. V gene TRBV12-3 or TRBV12-4 combines with J gene TRBJ1-1; the match to TRBD1 covers 9 bases. This CDR3 is built from 13 residues. CDR3 sequence reads: CASTATGGTEAFF. For the CDR3, the DNA is TGCGCCAGCACTGCGACAGGGGGCACTGAAGCTTTCTTT.

This clonotype is large. The chain couples TRBV11-2 to TRBJ2-5; 9 positions agree with TRBD2. Germline V gene data show CDR1 as SGHAT and CDR2 as FQNNGV. The ends lost 3 bases at V and 5 bases at J; junction bases unmatched: 4. The CDR3 loop spans 14 amino acids. CDR3 in amino acids: CASSFAGGPETQYF. The CDR3 nucleotides read TGTGCCAGCAGCTTCGCGGGAGGGCCGGAGACCCAGTACTTC.

This clonotype was seen a few times. A much larger clone sits a single nucleotide away, making a read error possible. This chain uses TRBV28 with TRBJ1-4, with 8 bases fitting TRBD1. CDR1 is MDHEN, CDR2 SYDVKM, per germline. There are 15 residues in the CDR3. The CDR3 here is CVSSPGQGENEKLFF. In DNA, the CDR3 is TGTGTCAGCAGTCCCGGACAGGGAGAGAATGAAAAACTGTTTTTT.

In regard to this clonotype: The junction differs from germline at one of its ends, possibly a read error. The chain has TRBV11-2 and TRBJ2-1, with no clear D. This CDR3 has 16 amino acids. Per the germline V gene, CDR1 is SGHAT and CDR2 is FQNNGV. CDR3 coding DNA: TGTGCCAGTAGCTTAGATCTAGGTCCTGAGGTCTATGAGCAGTTCTTC. Translation: CASSLDLGPEVYEQFF. The full variable domain, with the rest looked up from reference TRBV11-2 and TRBJ2-1, is EAGVAQSPRYKIIEKRQSVAFWCNPISGHATLYWYQQILGQGPKLLIQFQNNGVVDDSQLPKDRFSAERLKGVDSTLKIQPAKLEDSAVYLCASSLDLGPEVYEQFFGPGTRLTVL.

The rearrangement uses TRBV7-3 and TRBJ2-3; TRBD2 is a possible D gene (5 bases). From germline, CDR1 is SGHTA and CDR2 FQGTGA. Trimming removed 2 bases from V and 1 base from J, with 10 bases in between. The CDR3 sequence is 15 residues long. The CDR3 region is CASSLDAGGTDTQYF. The CDR3 DNA is TGTGCCAGCAGCTTAGATGCGGGTGGCACAGATACGCAGTATTTT.

As for this clonotype: No conserved phenylalanine or tryptophan is present at the end of the CDR3, so a read error is the likely explanation. CDR3 DNA: TGTGCCAACAGCGCCTCCGGATATGAGCAGTTCTTA. Protein sequence: CANSASGYEQFL. This sequence joins TRBV11-2 and TRBJ2-1; no reliable D call. The germline gives CDR1 SGHAT, CDR2 FQNNGV. The CDR3 sequence is 12 residues long.

This clonotype has only a few counts. A read error may explain this, as a much larger clone is one base away. V usage is TRBV28 and J usage is TRBJ2-7, with TRBD1 identical over 7 bases. This CDR3 is 15 amino acids long. The germline V gene has CDR1 MDHEN and CDR2 SYDVKM. V shed 4 bases, J shed 4 bases, and the junction held 10 bases outside the gene matches. For the CDR3, the DNA is TGTGCCAGCAGTTGGAAGACAGGGAATACTTACGAGCAGTACTTC. Residues: CASSWKTGNTYEQYF.

A remark on this clonotype: At one of its ends the junction is not consistent with the germline gene, which may arise from a read error. The chain employs TRBV20-1 and TRBJ2-2, with 11 bases identical to TRBD1. This CDR3 region has 14 residues. Germline V lookup: CDR1 DFQATT, CDR2 SNEGSKA (reference sequence). DNA for the CDR3: TGCAGTGCTGGAGGACAGGGGGCGATCGGGGAGCTCTTTTTT. Translation gives CSAGGQGAIGELFF.

The chain combines TRBV29-1 with TRBJ1-1, with D possibly TRBD1 on 5 matching bases. V shed 7 bases and J shed 3 bases, with 15 bases lying between them. Germline V gene lookup returns CDR1 SQVTM and CDR2 ANQGSEA. The CDR3 runs 13 residues. In nucleotides, the CDR3 is TGCAGCGCGAGCGCAGGGATGGACACTGAAGCTTTCTTT. This codes for CSASAGMDTEAFF. Full variable domain (outside the CDR3, taken from reference TRBV29-1 and TRBJ1-1): SAVISQKPSRDICQRGTSLTIQCQVDSQVTMMFWYRQQPGQSLTLIATANQGSEATYESGFVIDKFPISRPNLTFSTLTVSNMSPEDSSIYLCSASAGMDTEAFFGQGTRLTVV.

A note on this clonotype: This is likely a read error, given that the CDR3 carries no conserved phenylalanine or tryptophan at its end. J is TRBJ2-5 and V is TRBV28, with D unresolved. Between the trimmed V and J ends, which lost 2 bases and 5 bases, there was a span of 12 bases. CDR3 length equals 14 residues. CDR1 is MDHEN and CDR2 is SYDVKM in the germline V gene. CDR3 nucleotide sequence: TGTGCCAGCAGTTTAGGGCACCTTCCTGAGACCCAGTACTCT. Translating it yields CASSLGHLPETQYS.

Note on this clonotype: The germline gene is not matched at one end of the junction; a read error may be the cause. The rearrangement uses TRBV4-2 and TRBJ2-3, with D perhaps matching TRBD1 or TRBD2 (6 bases each). The CDR3 contains 15 residues. Germline CDR1 LGHNA, CDR2 YNFKEQ. The CDR3 here is CASNQNREVTDTQYF. The CDR3 DNA reads as TGTGCCAGCAACCAAAACAGGGAGGTCACGGATACGCAGTATTTT.